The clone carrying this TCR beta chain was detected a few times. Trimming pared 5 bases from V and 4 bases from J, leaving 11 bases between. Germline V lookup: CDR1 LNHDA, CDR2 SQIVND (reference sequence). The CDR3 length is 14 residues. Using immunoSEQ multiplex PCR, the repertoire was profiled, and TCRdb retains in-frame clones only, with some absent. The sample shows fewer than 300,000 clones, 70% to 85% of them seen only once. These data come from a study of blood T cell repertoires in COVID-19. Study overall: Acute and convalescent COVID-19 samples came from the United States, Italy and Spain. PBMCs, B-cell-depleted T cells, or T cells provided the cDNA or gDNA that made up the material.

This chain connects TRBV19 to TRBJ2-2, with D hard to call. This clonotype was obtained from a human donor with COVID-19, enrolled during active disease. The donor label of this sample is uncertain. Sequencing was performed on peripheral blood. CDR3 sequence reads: CASSPSPGTGELFF. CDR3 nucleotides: TGTGCCAGTAGTCCAAGCCCGGGCACCGGGGAGCTGTTTTTT.